This TCR beta chain was profiled in a study of CD8 T cells in ankylosing spondylitis. TCRdb passed the 5' RACE reads through MiXCR, listing each CDR3 protein once. The sample has about 360,000 distinct CDR3 sequences, around 20% seen once. This clonotype was seen more than once but under ten times. Its antigen is unidentified. Study-level results: Reactive arthritis synovial fluid and blood previously showed some of these motif variants. Seemingly distinctive of ankylosing spondylitis blood was a TCR beta motif formed by eight highly homologous variants.

The specimen sequenced was blood, either unsorted or a sorted T cell fraction (not recorded which). This receptor was identified in a male donor with ankylosing spondylitis or in good health (not recorded which).

For the CDR3, the DNA is TGCGCCAGCAGCTCGGGGACCACAGGGGGAGTCAAAAACATTCAGTACTTC. It translates to CASSSGTTGGVKNIQYF. The chain recombines TRBV5-1 with TRBJ2-4; 8 bases agree with TRBD1. This CDR3 region has 17 residues. CDR1 and CDR2 from the germline V gene are SGHRS and YFSETQ. The V segment lost 3 bases and the J segment 3 bases; nucleotides outside the gene matches: 11.